The sequence of this TCR beta chain was determined in a study of vaccination and CD4 T cells after COVID-19. Whole-study context: Mild disease affected 8 or 9 convalescent patients and severe disease one, all SARS-CoV-2 positive by nasal swab PCR.

TCRdb re-derived calls from the PCR reads in MiXCR, one entry per CDR3 protein. The data contain approximately 17,000 distinct CDR3 sequences, less than 70% of them singletons. Trimming removed 7 bases at V and 4 bases at J, with 14 bases between. This CDR3 contains 13 residues. Germline CDR1 is SNHLY and CDR2 is FYNNEI. The chain is built from TRBV2 and TRBJ2-7; perhaps D is TRBD1 or TRBD2 (5 bases each). The receptor's source is a human donor who had recovered from COVID-19. The sample was CD4+ T cells from blood, taken after SARS-CoV-2 vaccination. CDR3 in amino acids: CASIGTLKYEQYF. In DNA, the CDR3 is TGTGCCAGCATCGGGACGTTAAAGTACGAGCAGTACTTC.